The 21 T cell receptor beta chains given below trace back to one sample, sequenced in a study of cytomegalovirus exposure and HLA in healthy donors. Primers for the PCR totalled 60 Vbeta and 13 Jbeta. Assay: immunoSEQ multiplex PCR; the TCRdb copy retains only in-frame clones and omits some. The repertoire holds around 150,000 clones, with 70% to 85% as singletons. Sequenced material: PBMCs. Source of these receptors: a man in his forties or fifties in good health and CMV-seronegative.

The chain recombines TRBV28 with TRBJ2-6; 8 bases agree with TRBD1. Unmatched junction bases numbered 5, after V lost 6 bases and J lost 10 bases. Germline values: CDR1 MDHEN, CDR2 SYDVKM. The CDR3 length is 13 residues. In DNA, the CDR3 is TGTGCCAGCAGAACAAACAGGGGGAACGTCCTGACTTTC. It encodes CASRTNRGNVLTF.

The V and J genes are TRBV2 and TRBJ1-4; tentatively, D is TRBD1 (5 bases). Germline CDR1 reads SNHLY; CDR2 reads FYNNEI. With 7 bases removed from V and 0 bases from J, the gap between germline ends came to 12 bases. This CDR3 is built from 15 residues. The CDR3 reads CASITDRATNEKLFF. The DNA of the CDR3 is TGTGCCAGCATCACCGACAGAGCAACTAATGAAAAACTGTTTTTT.

The CDR3 DNA reads as TGTGCCAGCAGTTTTACTAGCATGGGGGGGGAGCAGTACTTC. It codes for CASSFTSMGGEQYF. V gene TRBV27 combines with J gene TRBJ2-7, with 7 bases that match TRBD2. Trimming removed 3 bases from V and 7 bases from J; junction bases left unmatched: 9. From germline, CDR1 is MNHEY and CDR2 SMNVEV (reference sequence). This CDR3 is 14 amino acids long.

The chain links TRBV11-2 to TRBJ1-4, with D perhaps TRBD1 (6 bases). The germline gives CDR1 SGHAT, CDR2 FQNNGV. The CDR3 runs to 15 residues. Trimming removed 2 bases from V and 3 bases from J, with 10 bases in between. The chain's CDR3 is CASSLHRASNEKLFF. For the CDR3, the DNA is TGTGCCAGCAGCTTACACAGGGCCTCTAATGAAAAACTGTTTTTT.

This chain joins TRBV25-1 and TRBJ2-1; 8 bases align to TRBD2. The germline V gene encodes CDR1 MGHDK and CDR2 SYGVNS. CDR3 length: 14 amino acids. The V segment lost 7 bases and the J segment 5 bases; nucleotides outside the gene matches: 7. The CDR3 loop is CASMNSGTDNEQFF. The CDR3 DNA reads as TGTGCCAGCATGAATAGCGGGACCGACAATGAGCAGTTCTTC. The full variable domain, rest sourced from reference TRBV25-1 and TRBJ2-1, is EADIYQTPRYLVIGTGKKITLECSQTMGHDKMYWYQQDPGMELHLIHYSYGVNSTEKGDLSSESTVSRIRTEHFPLTLESARPSHTSQYLCASMNSGTDNEQFFGPGTRLTVL.

This clone showed up just once. This rearrangement joins TRBV7-2 to TRBJ1-5, with TRBD1 as a possible D gene (6 bases). This CDR3 comprises 14 residues. CDR1 and CDR2 (germline): SGHTA, FQGNSA. The V end was cut by 5 bases, the J end by 4 bases, with 12 bases between. Written as DNA, the CDR3 is TGTGCCAGCAGCCCCCGGACAGCTAATCAGCCCCAGCATTTT. Protein: CASSPRTANQPQHF.

This clone was seen only a few times. The chain carries TRBV10-3 and TRBJ2-1; D perhaps matches TRBD1 (5 bases). Looked up from germline, CDR1 is ENHRY and CDR2 is SYGVKD. The CDR3 has 12 residues. Trimming shortened V by 8 bases and J by 6 bases, and 11 bases separated the two germline ends. CDR3: CAIDPRANEQFF. In DNA, the CDR3 is TGTGCCATCGATCCCAGGGCCAATGAGCAGTTCTTC.

This clone was counted once. V usage is TRBV6-5 and J usage is TRBJ2-6, with TRBD1 matching over 8 bases. This CDR3 is 15 amino acids long. V trimming: 6 bases; J trimming: 4 bases; junction bases outside the gene matches: 5. Germline V lookup: CDR1 MNHEY, CDR2 SVGAGI. Written as DNA, the CDR3 is TGTGCCAGCAGCCCGACAGGGGCCGGGGCCAACGTCCTGACTTTC. This translates into CASSPTGAGANVLTF.

The rearrangement uses TRBV27 and TRBJ1-5; D remains ambiguous. The V gene's germline CDR1 is MNHEY and CDR2 SMNVEV (reference sequence). Trimming cost V 6 bases and J 6 bases, with 12 bases left between them. This CDR3 has 13 amino acids. The CDR3 sequence is CASSPGLGQPQHF. The DNA of the CDR3 is TGTGCCAGCAGCCCTGGACTTGGTCAGCCCCAGCATTTT.

Written as DNA, the CDR3 is TGTGCCAGTAGTAAGACAGGGAATACCTACGAGCAGTACTTC. It translates to CASSKTGNTYEQYF. This chain uses TRBV19 with TRBJ2-7, with 7 positions matching TRBD1. The J segment lost 2 bases and the V segment lost 4 bases, leaving 5 bases of the junction unmatched. This CDR3 is 14 amino acids long. Germline CDR1 reads LNHDA; CDR2 reads SQIVND (reference sequence). Full variable domain (rest looked up from reference TRBV19 and TRBJ2-7): DGGITQSPKYLFRKEGQNVTLSCEQNLNHDAMYWYRQDPGQGLRLIYYSQIVNDFQKGDIAEGYSVSREKKESFPLTVTSAQKNPTAFYLCASSKTGNTYEQYFGPGTRLTVT.

The chain recombines TRBV15 with TRBJ2-1; D remains ambiguous. The V gene's germline CDR1 is LNHNV and CDR2 YYDKDF (reference sequence). V lost 1 base and J lost 7, with 8 bases in between. The CDR3 length is 13 residues. CDR3 residues: CATSRALVNEQFF. CDR3 in DNA: TGTGCCACCAGCAGAGCGCTAGTTAATGAGCAGTTCTTC.

A few counts support this clone. The V call is TRBV29-1, the J call TRBJ2-1; 9 bases line up with TRBD1. The CDR3 length is 15 residues. Per the germline V gene, CDR1 is SQVTM and CDR2 is ANQGSEA. Trimming at V came to 1 base and at J to 9 bases, leaving 10 bases not matched to a gene. CDR3 sequence: CSVEVEDRGEGEQFF. In nucleotides, the CDR3 is TGCAGCGTTGAAGTAGAGGACAGGGGAGAGGGTGAGCAGTTCTTC.

The chain combines TRBV29-1 with TRBJ1-2; D is undetermined. The CDR3 has 12 amino acids. The germline gives CDR1 SQVTM, CDR2 ANQGSEA. The V end was cut by 8 bases, the J end by 4 bases, with 14 bases between. The CDR3 region is CSPRLSIYGYTF. The CDR3 DNA reads TGCAGCCCTAGGTTATCAATCTATGGCTACACCTTC.

The gene calls are TRBV4-3 and TRBJ1-6; 12 nucleotides line up with TRBD1. The CDR3 is 16 residues long. Germline CDR1 reads LGHNA; CDR2 reads YSLEER. Germline trimming cut 0 bases from V and 10 bases from J; bases unmatched to any gene: 4. CDR3 coding DNA: TGCGCCAGCAGCCAAGATGGGGACAGGGGGCAATCACCCCTCCACTTT. Translation gives CASSQDGDRGQSPLHF.

On this clone itself: One junction end does not reproduce the germline sequence, and a read error may be involved. The chain combines TRBV5-1 with TRBJ2-7, with 7 nucleotides matching TRBD1. The CDR3 spans 14 residues. Germline lookup yields CDR1 SGHRS and CDR2 YFSETQ. CDR3 protein: CASSLAQGSYERYF. CDR3 bases: TGCGCCAGCAGCTTGGCACAGGGGTCCTACGAGCGGTACTTC.

This clone was observed a single time. The V gene is TRBV30, the J gene TRBJ2-6; the match to TRBD1 covers 12 bases. V was pared by 3 bases and J by 1 base, with 4 bases of the junction left unmatched. Germline V lookup: CDR1 GTSNPN, CDR2 SVGIG (reference sequence). The CDR3 totals 17 residues. Here the CDR3 DNA reads TGTGCCTGGAGGCGGGGACAGGGGGCGTCTGGGGCCAACGTCCTGACTTTC. Its translation: CAWRRGQGASGANVLTF.

V gene TRBV21-1 combines with J gene TRBJ2-7; the D call TRBD2 from the table was never checked on the DNA. TRBV21-1 is given as a pseudogene. This CDR3 region has 14 residues. The CDR3 region has the DNA TGTGCCACACTCTTGGGAGCGGGGTTCTACGAGCAGTACTTC. Encoded protein: CATLLGAGFYEQYF.

The rearrangement uses TRBV5-1 and TRBJ1-2, with TRBD1 matching 7 bases. CDR3 length: 15 residues. Germline V CDR1 and CDR2: SGHRS, YFSETQ. V shed 2 bases, J shed 3 bases, and the junction held 7 bases outside the gene matches. The CDR3 protein is CASSLGTEQDYGYTF. In DNA form, the CDR3 reads TGCGCCAGCAGCTTAGGGACAGAGCAGGACTATGGCTACACCTTC.

V and J are TRBV15 and TRBJ1-1; no definite D call. Germline values: CDR1 LNHNV, CDR2 YYDKDF (reference sequence). The ends were cut back, 0 bases at V and 3 bases at J, with 5 bases in the middle. The length of the CDR3 is 13 residues. This chain's CDR3 is CATSRDPDTEAFF. The CDR3 region has the DNA TGTGCCACCAGCAGAGATCCTGACACTGAAGCTTTCTTT.

About this clone itself: The same CDR3 also results from other DNA sequences found in this sample. The chain employs TRBV19 and TRBJ1-5; tentative D call: TRBD1 (6 bases). Trimming left V 3 bases short and J 2 bases short, with 14 bases between. In germline, CDR1 is LNHDA, CDR2 SQIVND (reference sequence). This CDR3 is 16 amino acids long. CDR3 loop: CASSMTRDIGNQPQHF. The CDR3 DNA sequence: TGTGCCAGTAGTATGACCCGGGACATCGGCAATCAGCCCCAGCATTTT.

In this sample, this clone turned up once. The chain combines TRBV19 with TRBJ2-1, with D possibly matching TRBD1 (5 bases). Germline CDR1 and CDR2: LNHDA and SQIVND (reference sequence). There are 15 residues in the CDR3. V was pared by 3 bases and J by 3 bases, with 12 bases between. CDR3: CASSIQGRGYNEQFF. The CDR3 DNA is TGTGCCAGTAGTATCCAGGGAAGAGGCTACAATGAGCAGTTCTTC. Drawing the rest from reference TRBV19 and TRBJ2-1, the complete variable domain is DGGITQSPKYLFRKEGQNVTLSCEQNLNHDAMYWYRQDPGQGLRLIYYSQIVNDFQKGDIAEGYSVSREKKESFPLTVTSAQKNPTAFYLCASSIQGRGYNEQFFGPGTRLTVL.